The text below deals with one T cell receptor beta chain. Its antigen remains undetermined. No base qualities exist here, and no much larger clone lies one base off it. These data come from a study of blood T cell repertoires in COVID-19 (dated by TCRdb to 2020 to 2021). The study in broad terms: Samples covering the acute and convalescent phases of COVID-19 were provided by collaborators in the United States, Italy and Spain. Nearly every sample came with metadata listing a de-identified subject ID, COVID-19 status, age in years and sex. Samples were obtained from the ongoing ImmuneRACE study (first 160 participants) and from about 1,300 subjects provided by 6 global collaborators. Where HLA class I and class II types were available, the types were taken from metadata supplied by the sample provider, not from assay-based typing. The repertoires were released in a freely available public database intended as a resource for research on the immune response to SARS-CoV-2. The prospective study material was composed of cDNA or gDNA derived from T cells, B-cell-depleted T cells, or PBMCs. The dataset comprised deeply sampled blood TCRbeta repertoires from subjects exposed to, actively infected with, or recovered from COVID-19.

TCRbeta CDR3 regions were amplified from genomic DNA by means of the immunoSEQ Assay, a bias-controlled multiplex PCR. The paper's data handling went like this. Nucleated cell counts per sample were estimated from amplification of reference gene primers within the assay. To quantify the absolute abundance of each unique TCRbeta CDR3 rearrangement, sequence reads were collapsed and filtered. For each sample, productive Simpson clonality was calculated by taking the square root of Simpson's diversity index across productive rearrangements. TCRdb carries this immuneACCESS record with in-frame sequences only. Its versions omit some clonotypes, under half of them owing to an unresolved V gene in the studies checked, with the rest unexplained. V, J and clone size reflect that table, while D and trimming were determined from the DNA. In this sample the table shows about 50,000 clones, 85% of which occur a single time. The ten most abundant clones make up less than 6.5% of the sample.

The collaborating institutions used their own protocols to collect whole blood in K2EDTA tubes. Collaborator samples were shipped for TCRbeta analysis as frozen whole blood, isolated PBMCs, or DNA extracted from either sample type. What the study reported, not specific to this receptor: Clinical and demographic metadata were provided uncurated, with the amount varying by source and participant.

This sequence originates from a man aged 60-69 years with acute or convalescent COVID-19. The sequenced sample was peripheral blood.

The CDR3: CASINRGSGANVLTF. At the DNA level, the sequence is TGTGCCAGCATCAACCGGGGCTCTGGGGCCAACGTCCTGACTTTC. The sequence links TRBV6-6 to TRBJ2-6, with TRBD2 perhaps the D gene, on 5 matching bases. The germline V gene (reference sequence) gives CDR1 as MNHNY and CDR2 as SVGAGI. V is reduced by 7 bases and J by 0 bases, leaving a spacing of 10 bases between them. From cysteine to phenylalanine, the CDR3 is 15 amino acids long. The only DNA kept is the CDR3, 45 bases in frame from the first base.